This T cell receptor (beta chain) was documented in a study of T cell responses to AZD1222 COVID-19 vaccine. Study conclusions and caveats: The donor group comprised mostly white British people and more females; the analysis possibly underestimated clonal diversity. Baseline seropositives among AZD1222 recipients totaled only six.

Per the germline V gene, CDR1 is KGHDR and CDR2 is SFDVKD. This CDR3 is 11 amino acids long. The V and J ends lost 7 bases and 5 bases respectively, with 7 bases between them. Libraries were prepared by immunoSEQ multiplex PCR; TCRdb keeps only in-frame clonotypes and omits some of them. This table holds over 130,000 clones, roughly 94% found once. In regard to this clone: What it binds is not known.

V and J are TRBV24-1 and TRBJ2-5, with D unclear. The sample was peripheral blood, taken on day 0 of AZD1222 vaccination. The sequence derives from an adult in good health. The CDR3 DNA sequence: TGTGCCACCAGCTCCGGGGAGACCCAGTACTTC. Amino acid sequence: CATSSGETQYF.